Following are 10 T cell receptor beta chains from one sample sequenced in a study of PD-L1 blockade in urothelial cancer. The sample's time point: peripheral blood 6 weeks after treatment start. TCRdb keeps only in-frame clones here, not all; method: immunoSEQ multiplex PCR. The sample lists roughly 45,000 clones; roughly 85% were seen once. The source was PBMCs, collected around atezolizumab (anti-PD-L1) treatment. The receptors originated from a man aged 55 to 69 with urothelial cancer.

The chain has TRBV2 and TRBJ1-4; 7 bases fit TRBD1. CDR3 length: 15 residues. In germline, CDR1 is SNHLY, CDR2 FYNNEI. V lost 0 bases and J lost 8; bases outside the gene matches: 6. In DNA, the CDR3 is TGTGCCAGCAGTGAAGCACAGGGGATAGAGGAAAAACTGTTTTTT. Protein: CASSEAQGIEEKLFF.

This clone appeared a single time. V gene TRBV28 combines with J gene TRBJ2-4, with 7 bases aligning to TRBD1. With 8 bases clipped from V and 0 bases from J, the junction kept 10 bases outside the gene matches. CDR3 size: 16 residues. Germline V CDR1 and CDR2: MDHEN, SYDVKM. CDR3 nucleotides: TGTGCCAGCCAAATGACAGGGACACTAGCCAAAAACATTCAGTACTTC. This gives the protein CASQMTGTLAKNIQYF.

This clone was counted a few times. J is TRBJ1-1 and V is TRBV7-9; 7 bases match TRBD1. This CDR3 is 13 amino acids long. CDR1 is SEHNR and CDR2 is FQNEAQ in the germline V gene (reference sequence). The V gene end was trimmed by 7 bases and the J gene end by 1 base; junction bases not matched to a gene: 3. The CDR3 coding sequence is TGTGCCAGCACCCAGGGGGAGAACACTGAAGCTTTCTTT. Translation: CASTQGENTEAFF.

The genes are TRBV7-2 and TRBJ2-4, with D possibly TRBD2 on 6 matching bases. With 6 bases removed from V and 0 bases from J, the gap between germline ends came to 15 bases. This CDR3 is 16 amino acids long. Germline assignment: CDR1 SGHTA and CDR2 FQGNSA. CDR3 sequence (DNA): TGTGCCAGCAGAGACCGGGTGGGGGGAGCCAAAAACATTCAGTACTTC. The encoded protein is CASRDRVGGAKNIQYF.

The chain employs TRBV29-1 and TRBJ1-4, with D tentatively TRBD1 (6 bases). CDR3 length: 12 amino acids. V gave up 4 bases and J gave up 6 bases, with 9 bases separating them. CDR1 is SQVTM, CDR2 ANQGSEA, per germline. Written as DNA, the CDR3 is TGCAGCGTTGCTGGGGGCGATGAAAAACTGTTTTTT. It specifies CSVAGGDEKLFF.

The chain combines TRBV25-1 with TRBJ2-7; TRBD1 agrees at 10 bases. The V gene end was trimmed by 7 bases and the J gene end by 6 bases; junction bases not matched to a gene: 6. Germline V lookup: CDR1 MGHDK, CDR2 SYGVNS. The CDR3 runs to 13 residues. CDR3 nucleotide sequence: TGTGCCAGCATTTCCGGGACAGGGGTCGAGCAGTACTTC. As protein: CASISGTGVEQYF.

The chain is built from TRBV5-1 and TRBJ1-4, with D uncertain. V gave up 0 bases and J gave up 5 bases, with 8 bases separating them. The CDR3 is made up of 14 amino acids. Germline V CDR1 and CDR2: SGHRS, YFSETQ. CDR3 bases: TGCGCCAGCAGCTTGGAAAGCTCGAATGAAAAACTGTTTTTT. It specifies CASSLESSNEKLFF. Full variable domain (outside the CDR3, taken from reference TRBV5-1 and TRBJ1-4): KAGVTQTPRYLIKTRGQQVTLSCSPISGHRSVSWYQQTPGQGLQFLFEYFSETQRNKGNFPGRFSGRQFSNSRSEMNVSTLELGDSALYLCASSLESSNEKLFFGSGTQLSVL.

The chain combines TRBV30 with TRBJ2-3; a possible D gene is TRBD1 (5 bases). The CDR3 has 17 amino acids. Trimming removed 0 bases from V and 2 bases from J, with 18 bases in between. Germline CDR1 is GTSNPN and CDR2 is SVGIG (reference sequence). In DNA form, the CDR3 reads TGTGCCTGGAGTGTATACGCGTCAGGGTTTAACACAGATACGCAGTATTTT. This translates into CAWSVYASGFNTDTQYF.

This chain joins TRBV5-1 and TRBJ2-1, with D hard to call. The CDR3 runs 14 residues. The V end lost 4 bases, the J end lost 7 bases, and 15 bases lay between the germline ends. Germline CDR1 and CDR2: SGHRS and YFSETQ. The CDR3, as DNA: TGCGCCAGCAGCCGCGGCGATGGCGAGAATGAGCAGTTCTTC. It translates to CASSRGDGENEQFF.

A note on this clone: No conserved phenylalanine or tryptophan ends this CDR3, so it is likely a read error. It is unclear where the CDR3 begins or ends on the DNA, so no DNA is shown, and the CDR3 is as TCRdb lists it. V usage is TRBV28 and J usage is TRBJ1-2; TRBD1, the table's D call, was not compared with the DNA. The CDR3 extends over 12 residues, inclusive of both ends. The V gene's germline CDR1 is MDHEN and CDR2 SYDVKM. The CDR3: CASSLNRAVYYL.